This T cell receptor beta chain is from a study of CD8 T cells in ankylosing spondylitis. TCRdb re-analysed the 5' RACE reads in MiXCR, keeping a single row per CDR3 protein. The sample lists some 340,000 distinct CDR3 sequences; around 15% were seen once. CDR3 length equals 13 residues. Trimming shortened V by 4 bases and J by 1 base, and 7 bases separated the two germline ends. Germline CDR1 MNHNS, CDR2 SASEGT. The sample comprised blood, either unsorted or a sorted T cell fraction (not recorded which). The clonotype comes from a male donor with ankylosing spondylitis or in good health (not recorded which). This chain uses TRBV6-1 with TRBJ2-5; TRBD2 is a possible D gene (5 bases). This CDR3 reads CASSGSAQETQYF. DNA of the CDR3: TGTGCCAGCAGTGGTAGCGCCCAAGAGACCCAGTACTTC.